These T cell receptor beta chains were read from a single sample in a study of shared clonotypes between healthy human individuals. Libraries were prepared by immunoSEQ multiplex PCR; TCRdb keeps only in-frame clonotypes and omits some of them. Counted here are hundreds of thousands of clones, around 97% occurring once; the ten biggest clones make up roughly 0.055%. The specimen was naive CD4+ T cells sorted from blood. The source is a woman between 25 and 40 years old in good health. Both conserved end residues are part of each CDR3. Fields, in order: V gene, D gene, clone size, J gene, CDR3 protein, CDR3 DNA. The D gene is left open where the match is weak. Clone sizes are given selectively: once, few, many, or a class where the clone is expanded.

v_call: TRBV19
d_call: TRBD1
clone_size: once
j_call: TRBJ1-3
cdr3_aa: CASSITTGTGTGNTIYF
cdr3_nt: TGTGCCAGTAGTATAACGACCGGGACAGGGACCGGAAACACCATATATTTT

v_call: TRBV12-5
d_call: .
clone_size: .
j_call: TRBJ2-7
cdr3_aa: CASGPGTSGEQYF
cdr3_nt: TGTGCTAGTGGGCCTGGGACTTCGGGCGAGCAGTACTTC

v_call: TRBV28
d_call: .
clone_size: .
j_call: TRBJ2-7
cdr3_aa: CASSSSPGAPYEQYF
cdr3_nt: TGTGCCAGCAGTTCATCGCCAGGGGCCCCCTACGAGCAGTACTTC

v_call: TRBV7-9
d_call: TRBD1
clone_size: .
j_call: TRBJ2-7
cdr3_aa: CASSLGQGRVEQYF
cdr3_nt: TGTGCCAGCAGCCTGGGACAGGGAAGGGTCGAGCAGTACTTC

v_call: TRBV15
d_call: TRBD1
clone_size: once
j_call: TRBJ2-5
cdr3_aa: CATSRDGTGGETQYF
cdr3_nt: TGTGCCACCAGCAGAGATGGGACAGGGGGCGAGACCCAGTACTTC

v_call: TRBV6-1
d_call: .
clone_size: .
j_call: TRBJ2-3
cdr3_aa: CASSQATSPLIDTQYF
cdr3_nt: TGTGCCAGCAGTCAAGCAACTAGCCCGCTAATAGATACGCAGTATTTT

v_call: TRBV9
d_call: .
clone_size: .
j_call: TRBJ2-1
cdr3_aa: CASSVGLWNEQFF
cdr3_nt: TGTGCCAGCAGCGTAGGACTTTGGAATGAGCAGTTCTTC

v_call: TRBV30
d_call: .
clone_size: .
j_call: TRBJ1-4
cdr3_aa: CAWRTRGTEKLFF
cdr3_nt: TGTGCCTGGAGAACCCGGGGGACGGAAAAACTGTTTTTT

v_call: TRBV19
d_call: .
clone_size: .
j_call: TRBJ2-7
cdr3_aa: CASSIPGGPYEQYF
cdr3_nt: TGTGCCAGTAGTATCCCCGGGGGACCCTACGAGCAGTACTTC

v_call: TRBV7-9
d_call: TRBD1
clone_size: .
j_call: TRBJ1-1
cdr3_aa: CASSLADRSTEAFF
cdr3_nt: TGTGCCAGCAGCTTAGCGGACAGGTCGACTGAAGCTTTCTTT

v_call: TRBV28
d_call: TRBD2
clone_size: .
j_call: TRBJ2-1
cdr3_aa: CASSPLGSGSGPGEQFF
cdr3_nt: TGTGCCAGCAGTCCCCTCGGAAGCGGGAGTGGTCCAGGTGAGCAGTTCTTC

v_call: TRBV5-1
d_call: .
clone_size: .
j_call: TRBJ2-5
cdr3_aa: CASSLAEEETQYF
cdr3_nt: TGCGCCAGCAGCTTGGCCGAGGAGGAGACCCAGTACTTC

v_call: TRBV11-3
d_call: .
clone_size: once
j_call: TRBJ2-1
cdr3_aa: CASSHEFGGSNEQFF
cdr3_nt: TGTGCCAGCAGCCATGAGTTTGGTGGGAGCAATGAGCAGTTCTTC

v_call: TRBV10-1
d_call: .
clone_size: once
j_call: TRBJ2-2
cdr3_aa: CASGGQLGTGELFF
cdr3_nt: TGCGCCAGCGGGGGACAACTAGGGACCGGGGAGCTGTTTTTT

v_call: TRBV21-1
d_call: .
clone_size: .
j_call: TRBJ2-7
cdr3_aa: CASSKVLRFGRRKTYEQYF
cdr3_nt: TGTGCCAGCAGCAAAGTGCTGAGGTTCGGTCGGCGGAAAACCTACGAGCAGTACTTC

v_call: TRBV4-1
d_call: TRBD2
clone_size: .
j_call: TRBJ2-7
cdr3_aa: CASSQRLAGDLRAYEQYF
cdr3_nt: TGCGCCAGCAGCCAAAGACTAGCGGGAGATCTTAGAGCGTACGAGCAGTACTTC

v_call: TRBV5-1
d_call: TRBD1
clone_size: once
j_call: TRBJ1-4
cdr3_aa: CASSLGDRGRANEKLFF
cdr3_nt: TGCGCCAGCAGCTTGGGGGACAGGGGTCGGGCTAATGAAAAACTGTTTTTT

v_call: TRBV6-6
d_call: TRBD1
clone_size: .
j_call: TRBJ1-5
cdr3_aa: CASSFGQANQPQHF
cdr3_nt: TGTGCCAGCAGTTTCGGACAGGCAAATCAGCCCCAGCATTTT

v_call: TRBV9
d_call: .
clone_size: .
j_call: TRBJ2-1
cdr3_aa: CASAGQGVLNEQFF
cdr3_nt: TGTGCCAGCGCGGGGCAGGGGGTCCTCAATGAGCAGTTCTTC

v_call: TRBV11-2
d_call: TRBD2
clone_size: .
j_call: TRBJ2-1
cdr3_aa: CASRRILAGVNEQFF
cdr3_nt: TGTGCCAGCAGAAGAATACTAGCGGGAGTCAATGAGCAGTTCTTC